These 11 T cell receptor beta chains were sequenced from one sample in a study of T cells after yellow fever vaccination. TCRdb re-derived calls from the 5' RACE reads in MiXCR, one entry per CDR3 protein. In the table there are approximately 160,000 distinct CDR3 sequences, roughly 8.8% of which are singletons. The sample in question was CD8+ T cells sorted from PBMCs, obtained 45 days after the yellow fever booster vaccination. These TCRs come from a man aged 18-30 years who received the YFV17D yellow fever vaccine.

The gene calls are TRBV12-3 or TRBV12-4 and TRBJ2-7; D assignment may be TRBD1 or TRBD2 (5 bases each). V lost 5 bases and J 8 bases, leaving 16 bases between the germline ends. This CDR3 region has 13 residues. The CDR3 sequence is CASSPRLRGKQYV. CDR3 nucleotide sequence: TGTGCCAGCAGTCCCCGGCTGAGGGGCAAGCAGTACGTC.

This sequence joins TRBV5-1 and TRBJ1-1, with a possible D match to TRBD1 (6 bases). V shed 6 bases and J shed 0 bases, with 18 bases lying between them. The CDR3 is made up of 16 amino acids. From germline, CDR1 is SGHRS and CDR2 YFSETQ. CDR3 amino acids: CASKREGGTMNTEAFF. The CDR3 DNA follows: TGCGCCAGCAAACGGGAAGGGGGAACCATGAACACTGAAGCTTTCTTT.

In this sample, this clonotype turned up a few times. The rearrangement links TRBV5-1 to TRBJ2-4; 10 nucleotides match TRBD1. J lost 0 bases, V lost 4 bases, and 7 bases had no gene match. The CDR3 has 17 amino acids. Germline lookup yields CDR1 SGHRS and CDR2 YFSETQ. The CDR3 DNA follows: TGCGCCAGCAGCCCGCCGACAGGGGGCGCAGCCAAAAACATTCAGTACTTC. Translated, it gives CASSPPTGGAAKNIQYF. Full variable domain (remainder filled in from reference TRBV5-1 and TRBJ2-4): KAGVTQTPRYLIKTRGQQVTLSCSPISGHRSVSWYQQTPGQGLQFLFEYFSETQRNKGNFPGRFSGRQFSNSRSEMNVSTLELGDSALYLCASSPPTGGAAKNIQYFGAGTRLSVL.

The table lists this clonotype with a few counts. The chain is built from TRBV12-3 or TRBV12-4 and TRBJ2-1; 11 bases line up with TRBD1. This CDR3 contains 12 residues. J lost 16 bases, V lost 5 bases, and 7 bases had no gene match. CDR3 nucleotides: TGTGCCAGCAGTCCCGGACAGGGGGCATTCTTCTTC. It is translated as CASSPGQGAFFF.

This clonotype has only a few counts. This chain joins TRBV19 and TRBJ2-3, with D perhaps matching TRBD1 (6 bases). The ends were cut back, 5 bases at V and 4 bases at J, with 16 bases in the middle. CDR1 is LNHDA and CDR2 is SQIVND in the germline V gene (reference sequence). The CDR3 loop spans 15 amino acids. In nucleotides, the CDR3 is TGTGCCAGTAGTTATTCAGGGGCAAGGGCAGATACGCAGTATTTT. This sequence encodes CASSYSGARADTQYF.

This clonotype was recorded at least ten times. The chain couples TRBV4-1 to TRBJ2-2; D possibly uses TRBD1 or TRBD2 (5 bases each). CDR1 and CDR2 from the germline V gene are MGHRA and YSYEKL. There are 15 residues in the CDR3. The V gene lost 4 bases and the J gene lost 1 base, with 10 bases spanning the gap. In nucleotides, the CDR3 is TGCGCCAGCAGCCTCCGGGACCAGAACACCGGGGAGCTGTTTTTT. Its protein is CASSLRDQNTGELFF.

This clonotype was detected a few times. This chain connects TRBV4-3 to TRBJ2-4, with a possible D match to TRBD2 (6 bases). Germline V gene data show CDR1 as LGHNA and CDR2 as YSLEER. V lost 2 bases to trimming and J lost 0 bases, with 14 bases between them. The CDR3 runs 17 residues. Here the CDR3 reads CASSQTRTIIAKNIQYF. The CDR3 DNA reads as TGCGCCAGCAGCCAAACGAGGACTATCATAGCCAAAAACATTCAGTACTTC.

In its sample, this clonotype was seen many times. This chain joins TRBV6-4 and TRBJ2-3; TRBD2 matches 11 bases. The CDR3 consists of 15 residues. Germline lookup yields CDR1 MRHNA and CDR2 SNTAGT. V lost 6 bases and J lost 3; bases outside the gene matches: 5. The DNA of the CDR3 is TGTGCCAGCAGCACCATAGCGGGGGGGACAGATACGCAGTATTTT. Its translation is CASSTIAGGTDTQYF.

This clonotype has a handful of counts. The chain is built from TRBV3-1 and TRBJ2-2, with D possibly being TRBD2 (5 bases). The germline gives CDR1 LGHDT, CDR2 YNNKEL (reference sequence). Trimming took 1 base from V and 7 from J, leaving 10 bases between them. The CDR3 loop spans 14 amino acids. The DNA of the CDR3 is TGTGCCAGCAGCCAAGTTAGCGTTGGCGGGGAGCTGTTTTTT. Amino acid sequence: CASSQVSVGGELFF. Full variable domain (rest looked up from reference TRBV3-1 and TRBJ2-2): DTAVSQTPKYLVTQMGNDKSIKCEQNLGHDTMYWYKQDSKKFLKIMFSYNNKELIINETVPNRFSPKSPDKAHLNLHINSLELGDSAVYFCASSQVSVGGELFFGEGSRLTVL.

The J gene is TRBJ1-4, the V gene TRBV18; tentatively, D is TRBD1 (6 bases). The CDR3 runs 14 residues. V lost 3 bases to trimming and J lost 5 bases, with 10 bases between them. Germline CDR1 KGHSH, CDR2 LQKENI. Written as DNA, the CDR3 is TGTGCCAGCTCACCTCGGACAGCGAATGAAAAACTGTTTTTT. Translated, it gives CASSPRTANEKLFF.

The chain couples TRBV7-9 to TRBJ2-2, with D perhaps TRBD2 (7 bases). The CDR3 is made up of 13 amino acids. Germline V gives CDR1 SEHNR, CDR2 FQNEAQ (reference sequence). Trimming pared 3 bases from V and 11 bases from J, leaving 13 bases between. CDR3 loop: CASSFRGGFELFF. CDR3 DNA: TGTGCCAGCAGCTTCAGGGGAGGGTTCGAGCTGTTTTTT.